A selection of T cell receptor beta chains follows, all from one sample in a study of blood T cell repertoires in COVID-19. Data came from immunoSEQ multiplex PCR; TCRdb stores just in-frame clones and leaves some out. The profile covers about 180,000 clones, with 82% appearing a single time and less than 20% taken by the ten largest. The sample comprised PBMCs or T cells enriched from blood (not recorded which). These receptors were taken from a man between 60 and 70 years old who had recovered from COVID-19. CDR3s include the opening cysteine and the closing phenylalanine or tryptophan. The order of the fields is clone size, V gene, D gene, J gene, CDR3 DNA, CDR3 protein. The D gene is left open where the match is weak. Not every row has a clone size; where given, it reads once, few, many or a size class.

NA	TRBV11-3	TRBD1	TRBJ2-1	TGTGCCAGCAGCCGACGACAGGGGGACAGAGATGAGCAGTTCTTC	CASSRRQGDRDEQFF
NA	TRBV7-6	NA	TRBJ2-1	TGTGCCAGCAGCTTCGGGACTCTGAATGAGCAGTTCTTC	CASSFGTLNEQFF
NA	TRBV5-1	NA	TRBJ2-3	TGCGCCAGCCGCCGGAGGGTTGGGGCGCCCTCTCACACAGATACGCAGTATTTT	CASRRRVGAPSHTDTQYF
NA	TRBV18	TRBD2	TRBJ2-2	TGTGCCAGCTCACCTGAGGGACTAGCAGCCGGGGAGCTGTTTTTT	CASSPEGLAAGELFF
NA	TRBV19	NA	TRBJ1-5	TGTGCCAGTAGCACGCAGGGGAGCAATCAGCCCCAGCATTTT	CASSTQGSNQPQHF
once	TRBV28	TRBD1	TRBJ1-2	TGTGCCAGCAGGGGGACAGGGTATGGCTACACCTTC	CASRGTGYGYTF
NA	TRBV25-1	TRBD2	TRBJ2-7	TGTGCCAGCAGTGACCTAGCGGGAGGCTACGAGCAGTACTTC	CASSDLAGGYEQYF
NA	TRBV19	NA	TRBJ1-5	TGTGCCAGTAGTATTTTCTCCCAGGTGAAGGGCAATCAGCCCCAGCATTTT	CASSIFSQVKGNQPQHF
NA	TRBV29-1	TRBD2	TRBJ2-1	TGCAGCGTTGGGTCTAGCGGGAGTTTTCCCAATCAGGAGTTCTTC	CSVGSSGSFPNQEFF
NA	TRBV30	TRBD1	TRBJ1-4	TGTGCCTGGGGACAGGGGAATGAAAAACTGTTTTTT	CAWGQGNEKLFF
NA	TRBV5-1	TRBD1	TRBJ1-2	TGCGCCAGCAGCTCCCCGACAGGGGCCCTCTATGGCTACACCTTC	CASSSPTGALYGYTF
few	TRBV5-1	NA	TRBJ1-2	TGCGCCAGCAGCTTACAGACAAGTAACTATGGCTACACCTTC	CASSLQTSNYGYTF
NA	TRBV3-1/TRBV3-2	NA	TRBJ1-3	TGTGCCGCAGGGGACTCTGGAAACACCATATATTTT	CAAGDSGNTIYF